Reported below is one T cell receptor (beta chain). Germline values: CDR1 SQVTM, CDR2 ANQGSEA. The CDR3 consists of 13 residues. After removal of 7 bases from V and 5 bases from J, the junction contained 7 bases not matched to a gene. The data are from a study of OX40 agonist ivuxolimab in advanced cancers. Background on the study: An agonistic anti-OX40 (CD134) antibody, ivuxolimab, was used to treat the patients.

Generated by immunoSEQ multiplex PCR, the TCRdb table keeps only in-frame clones and is missing some. The sample lists around 78,000 clones, more than 80% occurring once. V is TRBV29-1 and J is TRBJ2-4; 8 nucleotides match TRBD2. The source is an adult with an advanced solid tumor such as melanoma, head and neck, liver or kidney cancer. The material sequenced was CD4+ or CD8+ T cells sorted from blood, taken in a trial of the OX40 agonist ivuxolimab. CDR3: CSGLRGGENIQYF. In DNA, the CDR3 is TGCAGCGGCCTCCGGGGGGGCGAAAACATTCAGTACTTC.